Below are 24 T cell receptor beta chains sequenced from a single sample in a study of blood T cell repertoires in COVID-19. Here immunoSEQ multiplex PCR was the method, and the copy in TCRdb shows in-frame clones only, minus some. The profile covers about 440,000 clones, with 87% appearing a single time and about 2% taken by the ten largest. Sequencing was done on a sample of PBMCs or T cells enriched from blood (not recorded which). These receptors were taken from a woman aged 18-29 years with acute COVID-19.

The chain carries TRBV5-1 and TRBJ2-5, with 11 nucleotides matching TRBD2. Germline-derived CDR1 and CDR2 are SGHRS and YFSETQ. The CDR3 is made up of 15 amino acids. Trimming removed 6 bases from V and 2 bases from J; junction bases left unmatched: 6. The CDR3 loop is CASTEGLAVQETQYF. Written as DNA, the CDR3 is TGCGCCAGCACCGAGGGACTAGCGGTACAAGAGACCCAGTACTTC.

CDR3 nucleotide sequence: TGCGCCAGCAGTGTATCGAGGCAGCCCCAGCATTTT. Residues: CASSVSRQPQHF. The chain combines TRBV23-1 with TRBJ1-5; D remains ambiguous. TRBV23-1 is assigned to the ORF class and has an uncertain function. V was clipped by 5 bases and J by 7 bases, with 9 bases between them. The CDR3 is 12 residues long.

V usage is TRBV11-2 and J usage is TRBJ2-7; 7 nucleotides line up with TRBD1. Germline trimming cut 2 bases from V and 2 bases from J; bases unmatched to any gene: 3. The germline CDR1 and CDR2 sequences are SGHAT and FQNNGV. This CDR3 comprises 14 residues. CDR3 residues: CASSLTGTAYEQYF. The CDR3, as DNA: TGTGCCAGCAGCTTAACCGGGACAGCCTACGAGCAGTACTTC.

There are a few counts of this clone. The CDR3 nucleotides read TGTGCCAGCAGCCTCCTCAGTATTTCTGGAAACACCATATATTTT. It is translated as CASSLLSISGNTIYF. This chain links TRBV5-6 with TRBJ1-3; D not certain. Germline CDR1 SGHDT, CDR2 YYEEEE. V lost 4 bases and J 1 base, leaving 12 bases between the germline ends. The CDR3 is 15 residues long. The full variable domain, with the rest looked up from reference TRBV5-6 and TRBJ1-3, is DAGVTQSPTHLIKTRGQQVTLRCSPKSGHDTVSWYQQALGQGPQFIFQYYEEEERQRGNFPDRFSGHQFPNYSSELNVNALLLGDSALYLCASSLLSISGNTIYFGEGSWLTVV.

The genes are TRBV27 and TRBJ1-2; 9 nucleotides match TRBD1. Germline V gene lookup returns CDR1 MNHEY and CDR2 SMNVEV (reference sequence). Germline trimming cut 7 bases from V and 7 bases from J; bases unmatched to any gene: 10. This CDR3 spans 14 amino acids. The CDR3 is CASTLSGTGRGYTF. The CDR3 DNA is TGTGCCAGCACCCTTTCGGGGACAGGGCGTGGCTACACCTTC.

This clone has just one count. The chain combines TRBV6-5 with TRBJ1-2, with D possibly matching TRBD1 (6 bases). V lost 6 bases to trimming and J lost 4 bases, with 15 bases between them. The germline V gene has CDR1 MNHEY and CDR2 SVGAGI. This CDR3 region has 14 residues. The DNA of the CDR3 is TGTGCCAGCAGCTCGGACAGTGACTTCTATGGCTACACCTTC. It codes for CASSSDSDFYGYTF.

The chain is built from TRBV25-1 and TRBJ2-1; D gene unclear. Trimming removed 1 base at V and 9 bases at J, with 10 bases between. CDR3 length: 13 residues. CDR1 is MGHDK, CDR2 SYGVNS, per germline. As DNA, the CDR3 is TGTGCCAGCAGTGAATTTGGCGGTCTTGAGCAGTTCTTC. Its protein is CASSEFGGLEQFF.

The genes are TRBV5-4 and TRBJ1-1; 8 bases line up with TRBD1. Germline V gives CDR1 SGHNT, CDR2 YYREEE (reference sequence). The CDR3 runs 14 residues. Trimming cost V 6 bases and J 4 bases; bases outside gene matches: 8. The CDR3 is CASIDGQGGTEAFF. The CDR3 nucleotides read TGTGCCAGCATCGACGGACAGGGTGGCACTGAAGCTTTCTTT. Using reference TRBV5-4 and TRBJ1-1 for the parts outside the CDR3, the full variable domain is ETGVTQSPTHLIKTRGQQVTLRCSSQSGHNTVSWYQQALGQGPQFIFQYYREEENGRGNFPPRFSGLQFPNYSSELNVNALELDDSALYLCASIDGQGGTEAFFGQGTRLTVV.

This clone appeared a single time. This chain uses TRBV18 with TRBJ1-1; tentative D call: TRBD1 (5 bases). Germline V lookup: CDR1 KGHSH, CDR2 LQKENI. V gave up 0 bases and J gave up 6 bases, with 11 bases separating them. This CDR3 is built from 14 residues. The CDR3 sequence: CASSPPTRDAEAFF. The DNA of the CDR3 is TGTGCCAGCTCACCACCAACGCGGGACGCTGAAGCTTTCTTT. Variable domain in full (rest from reference TRBV18 and TRBJ1-1): NAGVMQNPRHLVRRRGQEARLRCSPMKGHSHVYWYRQLPEEGLKFMVYLQKENIIDESGMPKERFSAEFPKEGPSILRIQQVVRGDSAAYFCASSPPTRDAEAFFGQGTRLTVV.

This chain joins TRBV10-3 and TRBJ2-1, with 12 nucleotides matching TRBD2. In germline, CDR1 is ENHRY, CDR2 SYGVKD. The CDR3 loop spans 16 amino acids. Unmatched junction bases numbered 11, after V lost 7 bases and J lost 7 bases. CDR3 sequence: CAITRLAGVERNEQFF. The CDR3, as DNA: TGTGCCATCACTCGACTAGCGGGAGTCGAACGGAATGAGCAGTTCTTC.

CDR3 sequence reads: CASSLWEDEQFF. CDR3 sequence (DNA): TGTGCCAGCAGCTTATGGGAGGATGAGCAGTTCTTC. The chain uses TRBV7-9 and TRBJ2-1, with D possibly being TRBD2 (6 bases). The CDR3 sequence is 12 residues long. Trimming cost V 2 bases and J 8 bases, with 7 bases left between them. Germline-derived CDR1 and CDR2 are SEHNR and FQNEAQ (reference sequence).

Notes on this clone: Different DNA sequences within this sample yield the same CDR3. The chain is built from TRBV11-2 and TRBJ2-1; D remains ambiguous. This CDR3 contains 13 residues. The V and J ends lost 1 base and 3 bases respectively, with 4 bases between them. In germline, CDR1 is SGHAT, CDR2 FQNNGV. CDR3 loop: CASSLASYNEQFF. The CDR3 DNA follows: TGTGCCAGCAGCTTAGCTAGCTACAATGAGCAGTTCTTC.

The rearrangement joins TRBV7-9 to TRBJ1-1, with 8 bases that match TRBD1. The V and J ends lost 5 bases and 6 bases, in that order; junction bases with no gene match: 11. Germline CDR1 and CDR2: SEHNR and FQNEAQ (reference sequence). This CDR3 contains 15 residues. The CDR3 sequence: CASSPRTGYDPEAFF. In nucleotides, the CDR3 is TGTGCCAGCAGCCCGAGGACAGGGTATGACCCTGAAGCTTTCTTT.

The CDR3: CASSSTGLAETQYF. CDR3 in DNA: TGTGCCAGCAGCTCTACAGGGTTGGCAGAGACCCAGTACTTC. The V gene is TRBV7-9, the J gene TRBJ2-5, with a tentative D call TRBD1 (6 bases). The CDR3 runs to 14 residues. Trimming removed 4 bases at V and 4 bases at J, with 13 bases between. Germline CDR1 SEHNR, CDR2 FQNEAQ (reference sequence).

V and J are TRBV16 and TRBJ1-1; TRBD1 might be the D (5 bases). CDR1 is KGHSY and CDR2 is FQNENV in the germline V gene. Trimming pared 2 bases from V and 6 bases from J, leaving 22 bases between. CDR3 length: 17 amino acids. CDR3 DNA: TGTGCCAGCAGCCAACCTAGCGCCAGGGCCCGATTCTCTGAAGCTTTCTTT. It encodes CASSQPSARARFSEAFF.

This chain connects TRBV2 to TRBJ1-2; D is perhaps TRBD1 (6 bases). There are 14 residues in the CDR3. Germline V gene data show CDR1 as SNHLY and CDR2 as FYNNEI. Between the trimmed V and J ends, which lost 7 bases and 6 bases, there was a span of 18 bases. CDR3 DNA: TGTGCCAGCAAGAACAGGGAGGGCTTGGATGGCTACACCTTC. Translating gives CASKNREGLDGYTF.

The gene calls are TRBV10-3 and TRBJ1-5; 7 bases agree with TRBD1. With 6 bases clipped from V and 1 base from J, the junction kept 6 bases outside the gene matches. The CDR3 has 15 amino acids. Germline lookup yields CDR1 ENHRY and CDR2 SYGVKD. This CDR3 is CAISAGGQSNQPQHF. CDR3 bases: TGTGCCATCAGCGCCGGGGGACAGAGCAATCAGCCCCAGCATTTT.

The CDR3 DNA follows: TGTGCCAGCTCACCAGACATTTCTGGGGCCAACGTCCTGACTTTC. Amino acid sequence: CASSPDISGANVLTF. The rearrangement links TRBV18 to TRBJ2-6, with unresolved D. The CDR3 has 15 amino acids. Trimming left V 2 bases short and J 1 base short, with 6 bases between. CDR1 is KGHSH and CDR2 is LQKENI in the germline V gene.

V and J are TRBV5-8 and TRBJ1-2; no firm D call. CDR3 length: 16 amino acids. Between the trimmed V and J ends, which lost 0 bases and 7 bases, there was a span of 19 bases. Germline loops: CDR1 SGHTS, CDR2 YDEGEE. This chain's CDR3 is CASSLVWRDLPLGYTF. The CDR3 coding sequence is TGTGCCAGCAGCTTGGTCTGGAGGGATCTCCCTCTTGGCTACACCTTC.

This chain joins TRBV5-1 and TRBJ2-3; 10 bases are shared with TRBD2. Per the germline V gene, CDR1 is SGHRS and CDR2 is YFSETQ. The CDR3 sequence is 16 residues long. J lost 4 bases, V lost 0 bases, and 5 bases had no gene match. CDR3 sequence: CASSLAPAGGADTQYF. The CDR3 DNA is TGCGCCAGCAGCTTGGCACCAGCGGGAGGGGCAGATACGCAGTATTTT.

V and J are TRBV20-1 and TRBJ1-1, with D uncertain. This CDR3 comprises 11 residues. The germline V and J ends were trimmed by 0 bases and 7 bases, with 6 bases remaining between them. Germline CDR1 and CDR2: DFQATT and SNEGSKA (reference sequence). In nucleotides, the CDR3 is TGCAGTGCTAGAGACAGTGTTGAAGCTTTCTTT. Its translation: CSARDSVEAFF.

This chain links TRBV28 with TRBJ1-2, with no clear D. The CDR3 extends over 14 amino acids. From germline, CDR1 is MDHEN and CDR2 SYDVKM. V shed 6 bases and J shed 5 bases, with 16 bases lying between them. Here the CDR3 DNA reads TGTGCCAGCAGGCCCAGTGGAGCCTATTATGGCTACACCTTC. Residues: CASRPSGAYYGYTF.

The table lists this clone with a few counts. The chain recombines TRBV3-1 (or the pseudogene TRBV3-2) with TRBJ1-1; 12 nucleotides align to TRBD1. V lost 4 bases, J lost 7 bases, and 13 bases stayed unmatched. Per the germline V gene, CDR1 is LGHDT and CDR2 is YNNKEL (reference sequence). This CDR3 region has 17 residues. Here the CDR3 DNA reads TGTGCCAGCAGCCGAAAAAAGCGGGACAGGGGGCCCGTTGAAGCTTTCTTT. Translated, it gives CASSRKKRDRGPVEAFF.

The CDR3 DNA sequence: TGCGCCAGCAGCCAAGGTTGGACAGGGAATTCACCCCTCCACTTT. It codes for CASSQGWTGNSPLHF. This chain joins TRBV4-1 and TRBJ1-6, with TRBD1 identical over 8 bases. Trimming cost V 1 base and J 7 bases; bases outside gene matches: 3. The CDR3 extends over 15 amino acids. CDR1 is MGHRA, CDR2 YSYEKL, per germline.